Listed here are 15 T cell receptor beta chains from one sample, sequenced in a study of blood T cells in healthy people across ages. The second PCR ran roughly 7 to 11 cycles with a sample-barcoded 5' primer and J-beta primers. One entry per CDR3 protein, called by TCRdb with MiXCR from the 5' RACE reads. This sample has hundreds of thousands of distinct CDR3 sequences, with 29% found just once. Sequences were obtained from blood. The receptors were sampled from a woman older than 75 in good health.

This chain uses TRBV4-1 with TRBJ1-4; 7 bases line up with TRBD1. Germline CDR1 and CDR2: MGHRA and YSYEKL. The J segment lost 8 bases and the V segment lost 1 base, leaving 7 bases of the junction unmatched. This CDR3 is built from 15 residues. The DNA of the CDR3 is TGCGCCAGCAGCCAAGTGTCAGGGGGAGAGGAAAAACTGTTTTTT. Amino acid sequence: CASSQVSGGEEKLFF.

This clonotype was recorded a few times. The chain combines TRBV5-1 with TRBJ2-3; no definite D call. The germline CDR1 and CDR2 sequences are SGHRS and YFSETQ. The V end was cut by 0 bases, the J end by 3 bases, with 11 bases between. The CDR3 contains 15 residues. CDR3 loop: CASSLASVATDTQYF. For the CDR3, the DNA is TGCGCCAGCAGCTTGGCTTCAGTCGCAACAGATACGCAGTATTTT.

Comments on this clonotype: This may stem from a read error, because a much larger clone lies one nucleotide away. V usage is TRBV7-2 and J usage is TRBJ2-3, with 10 bases identical to TRBD2. CDR3 length: 15 amino acids. Germline V gene data show CDR1 as SGHTA and CDR2 as FQGNSA. The ends lost 7 bases at V and 8 bases at J; junction bases unmatched: 12. In DNA, the CDR3 is TGTGCCAGCAACGTAGGGGCTAGCGGGGGCCGTACGCAGTATTTT. It codes for CASNVGASGGRTQYF.

The V call is TRBV18, the J call TRBJ1-2, with 8 bases matching TRBD1. The J segment lost 0 bases and the V segment lost 4 bases, leaving 7 bases of the junction unmatched. Germline lookup yields CDR1 KGHSH and CDR2 LQKENI. The CDR3 has 16 amino acids. CDR3 nucleotide sequence: TGTGCCAGCTCACAAGGACAGGGCAAAGCTAACTATGGCTACACCTTC. Translated, it gives CASSQGQGKANYGYTF.

This clonotype came up many times. V usage is TRBV7-9 and J usage is TRBJ2-1; D remains unclear. V lost 1 base to trimming and J lost 6 bases, with 7 bases between them. Germline CDR1 reads SEHNR; CDR2 reads FQNEAQ (reference sequence). CDR3 length: 13 residues. CDR3 amino acids: CASSLGVGNEQFF. The CDR3 nucleotides are TGTGCCAGCAGCTTAGGGGTGGGCAATGAGCAGTTCTTC.

The CDR3 region is CASSYGAQAGYGYTF. CDR3 DNA sequence: TGTGCCAGCAGTTACGGGGCACAGGCTGGGTATGGCTACACCTTC. V gene TRBV6-2 or TRBV6-3 combines with J gene TRBJ1-2; TRBD1 might be the D (5 bases). CDR1 MNHEY and CDR2 SVGEGT come from the germline V gene. The CDR3 contains 15 residues. The ends were cut back, 2 bases at V and 5 bases at J, with 15 bases in the middle.

This clonotype appeared a few times. One end of the junction does not line up with germline, which may come from a read error. This chain uses TRBV14 with TRBJ1-6; no definite D call. This CDR3 comprises 14 residues. Germline CDR1 SGHDN, CDR2 FVKESK. For the CDR3, the DNA is TGTGCCAGCAGCCAGCTGGACGGTAATTCACCCCCCCACTTT. Translated: CASSQLDGNSPPHF.

This clonotype was counted only a few times. The genes are TRBV11-3 and TRBJ2-7, with D uncertain. Per the germline V gene, CDR1 is SGHNT and CDR2 is YENEEA. Trimming left V 1 base short and J 7 bases short, with 11 bases between. The length of the CDR3 is 13 residues. The CDR3 bases are TGTGCCAGCAGCTTAGTGGTTGGAAATGAGCAGTACTTC. It yields the protein CASSLVVGNEQYF.

In its sample, this clonotype was seen many times. The chain carries TRBV20-1 and TRBJ2-3; 9 nucleotides line up with TRBD2. This CDR3 contains 13 residues. CDR1 is DFQATT and CDR2 is SNEGSKA in the germline V gene (reference sequence). V gave up 6 bases and J gave up 2 bases; unmatched junction bases: 3. CDR3 nucleotides: TGCAGTGCCCGGACTAGCGACACAGATACGCAGTATTTT. Residues: CSARTSDTDTQYF.

A remark on this clonotype: Mismatch with germline at one junction end may stem from a read error. The gene calls are TRBV18 and TRBJ2-6; D might be TRBD1 or TRBD2, each matching 6 bases. Germline-derived CDR1 and CDR2 are KGHSH and LQKENI. The CDR3 loop spans 15 amino acids. Written as DNA, the CDR3 is TGTGCCAGCTCACCAGCGAGGTCGGGGGCCAACGTCCGGACTTTC. Encoded protein: CASSPARSGANVRTF.

This clonotype occurred many times. This chain joins TRBV5-1 and TRBJ2-1, with 7 positions matching TRBD2. CDR1 and CDR2 from the germline V gene are SGHRS and YFSETQ. CDR3 length equals 12 residues. J lost 5 bases, V lost 7 bases, and 3 bases had no gene match. CDR3: CASRGDHNEQFF. The DNA of the CDR3 is TGCGCCAGCCGGGGGGATCACAATGAGCAGTTCTTC.

A note on this clonotype: A much larger clonotype is one base distant, so this may be a read error. This chain joins TRBV20-1 and TRBJ2-4; D gene unclear. The CDR3 has 14 residues. CDR1 is DFQATT, CDR2 SNEGSKA, per germline (reference sequence). This CDR3 reads CSAREPRAKNIRYF. CDR3 DNA: TGCAGTGCTAGAGAACCGAGAGCCAAAAACATTCGGTACTTC.

At least ten counts were recorded for this clonotype. The chain recombines TRBV6-5 with TRBJ1-2; D not certain. The CDR3 extends over 15 amino acids. CDR1 is MNHEY, CDR2 SVGAGI, per germline. Trimming cost V 1 base and J 2 bases, with 11 bases left between them. The CDR3 bases are TGTGCCAGCAGTTACTTGGGCCGACTAAACTATGGCTACACCTTC. Its translation: CASSYLGRLNYGYTF.

This clonotype was picked up many times. The chain links TRBV7-2 to TRBJ2-1; D remains ambiguous. This CDR3 contains 15 residues. Deletions cut 1 base from V and 9 bases from J, with 16 bases between. Germline assignment: CDR1 SGHTA and CDR2 FQGNSA. This chain's CDR3 is CASSLDSIPRSEQFF. The CDR3 DNA is TGTGCCAGCAGCTTAGACAGTATACCAAGGAGTGAGCAGTTCTTC.

This clonotype was counted many times. The chain links TRBV24-1 to TRBJ2-1; the D gene is possibly TRBD1 (6 bases). Germline CDR1 reads KGHDR; CDR2 reads SFDVKD. The CDR3 has 13 amino acids. V dropped 7 bases and J dropped 9 bases, with 15 bases sitting between them. The DNA for the CDR3 is TGTGCCACCAGAGGTACAGGGAAGGGTGAGCAGTTCTTC. This encodes CATRGTGKGEQFF.